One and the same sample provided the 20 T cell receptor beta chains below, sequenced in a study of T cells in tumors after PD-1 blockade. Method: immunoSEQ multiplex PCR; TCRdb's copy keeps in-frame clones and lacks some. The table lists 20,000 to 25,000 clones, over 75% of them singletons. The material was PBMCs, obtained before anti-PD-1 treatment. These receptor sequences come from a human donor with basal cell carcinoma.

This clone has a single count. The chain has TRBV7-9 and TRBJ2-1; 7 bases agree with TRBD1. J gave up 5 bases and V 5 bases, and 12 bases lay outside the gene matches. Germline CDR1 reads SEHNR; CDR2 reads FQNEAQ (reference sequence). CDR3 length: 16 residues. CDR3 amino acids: CASSPRDRKYDNEQFF. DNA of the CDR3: TGTGCCAGCAGCCCCCGGGACAGAAAGTACGACAATGAGCAGTTCTTC.

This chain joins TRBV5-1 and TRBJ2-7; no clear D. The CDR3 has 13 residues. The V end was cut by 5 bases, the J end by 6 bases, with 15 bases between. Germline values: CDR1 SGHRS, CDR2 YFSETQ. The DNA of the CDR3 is TGCGCCAGCAGTAAGTATCTCCGGGCCGAGCAGTACTTC. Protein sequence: CASSKYLRAEQYF.

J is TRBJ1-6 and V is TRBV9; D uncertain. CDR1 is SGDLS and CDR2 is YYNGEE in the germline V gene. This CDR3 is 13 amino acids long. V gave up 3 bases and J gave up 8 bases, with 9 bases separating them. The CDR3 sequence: CASSAFRDSPLHF. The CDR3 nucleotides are TGTGCCAGCAGCGCATTCCGAGATTCACCCCTCCACTTT.

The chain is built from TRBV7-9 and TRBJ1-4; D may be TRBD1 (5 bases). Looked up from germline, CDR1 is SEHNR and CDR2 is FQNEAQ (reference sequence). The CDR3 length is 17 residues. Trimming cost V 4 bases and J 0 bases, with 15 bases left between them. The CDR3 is CASSSLRDGATNEKLFF. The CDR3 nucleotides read TGTGCCAGCAGCTCTCTGCGGGACGGGGCAACTAATGAAAAACTGTTTTTT.

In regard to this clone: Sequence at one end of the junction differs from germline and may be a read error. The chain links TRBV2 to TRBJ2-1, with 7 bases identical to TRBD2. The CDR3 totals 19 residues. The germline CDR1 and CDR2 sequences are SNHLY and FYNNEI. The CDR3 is CARSDGWGGVGSSYNEQFF. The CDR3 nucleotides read TGTGCCCGCAGTGACGGGTGGGGGGGGGTGGGGAGCTCCTACAATGAGCAGTTCTTC.

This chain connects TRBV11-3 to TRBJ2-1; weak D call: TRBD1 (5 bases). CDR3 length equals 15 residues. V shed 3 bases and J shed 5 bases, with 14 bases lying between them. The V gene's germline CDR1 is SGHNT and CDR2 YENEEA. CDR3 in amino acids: CASSLHSTDDNEQFF. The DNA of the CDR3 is TGTGCCAGCAGCTTGCATTCGACAGATGACAATGAGCAGTTCTTC. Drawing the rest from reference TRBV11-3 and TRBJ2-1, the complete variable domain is EAGVVQSPRYKIIEKKQPVAFWCNPISGHNTLYWYLQNLGQGPELLIRYENEEAVDDSQLPKDRFSAERLKGVDSTLKIQPAELGDSAVYLCASSLHSTDDNEQFFGPGTRLTVL.

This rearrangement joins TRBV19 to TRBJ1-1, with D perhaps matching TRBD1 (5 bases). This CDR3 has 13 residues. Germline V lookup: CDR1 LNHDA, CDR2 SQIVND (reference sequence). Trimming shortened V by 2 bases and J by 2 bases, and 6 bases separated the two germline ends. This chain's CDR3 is CASSIQGNTEAFF. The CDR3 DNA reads TGTGCCAGTAGTATACAGGGAAACACTGAAGCTTTCTTT.

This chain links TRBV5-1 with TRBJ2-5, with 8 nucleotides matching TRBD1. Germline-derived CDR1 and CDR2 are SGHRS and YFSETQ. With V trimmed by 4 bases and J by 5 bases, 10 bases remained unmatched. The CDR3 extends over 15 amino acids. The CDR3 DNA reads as TGCGCCAGCAGCCCGGACAGGGTTGGGATGGAGACCCAGTACTTC. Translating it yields CASSPDRVGMETQYF.

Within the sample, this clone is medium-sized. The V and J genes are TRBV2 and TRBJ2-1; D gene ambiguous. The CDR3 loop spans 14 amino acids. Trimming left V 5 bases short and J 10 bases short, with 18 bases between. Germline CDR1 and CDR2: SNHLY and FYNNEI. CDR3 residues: CASSPVRAQSEQFF. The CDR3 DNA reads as TGTGCCAGCAGTCCCGTCCGGGCCCAAAGCGAGCAGTTCTTC.

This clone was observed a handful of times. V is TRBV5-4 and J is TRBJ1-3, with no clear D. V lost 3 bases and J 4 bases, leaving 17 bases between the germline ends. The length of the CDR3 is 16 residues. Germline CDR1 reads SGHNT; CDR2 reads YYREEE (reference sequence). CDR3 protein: CASSSPGTARGNTIYF. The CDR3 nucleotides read TGTGCCAGCAGCTCACCGGGAACGGCCAGAGGAAACACCATATATTTT.

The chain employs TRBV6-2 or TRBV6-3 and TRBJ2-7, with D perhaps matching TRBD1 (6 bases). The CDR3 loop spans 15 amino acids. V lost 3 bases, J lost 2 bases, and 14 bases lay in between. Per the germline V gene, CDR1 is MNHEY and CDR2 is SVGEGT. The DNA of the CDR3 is TGTGCCAGCAGTTATTTTCAGGGGAATACCTACGAGCAGTACTTC. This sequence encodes CASSYFQGNTYEQYF.

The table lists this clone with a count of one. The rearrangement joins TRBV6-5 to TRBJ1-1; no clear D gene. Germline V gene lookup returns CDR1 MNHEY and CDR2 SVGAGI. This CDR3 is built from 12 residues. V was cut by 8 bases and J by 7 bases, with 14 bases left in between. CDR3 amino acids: CASAGRRLEAFF. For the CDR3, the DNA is TGTGCCAGCGCGGGTCGCCGGCTTGAAGCTTTCTTT.

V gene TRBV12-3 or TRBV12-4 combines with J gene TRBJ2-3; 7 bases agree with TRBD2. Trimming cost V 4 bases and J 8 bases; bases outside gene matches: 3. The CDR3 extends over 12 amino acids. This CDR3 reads CASSSTGGTQYF. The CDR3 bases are TGTGCCAGCAGTTCCACGGGGGGTACGCAGTATTTT.

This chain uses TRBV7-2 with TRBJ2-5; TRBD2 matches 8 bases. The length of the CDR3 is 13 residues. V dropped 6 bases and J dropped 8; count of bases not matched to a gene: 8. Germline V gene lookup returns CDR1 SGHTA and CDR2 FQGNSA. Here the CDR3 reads CASRTGTRPTQYF. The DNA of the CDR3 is TGTGCCAGCAGAACCGGGACTAGACCTACCCAGTACTTC.

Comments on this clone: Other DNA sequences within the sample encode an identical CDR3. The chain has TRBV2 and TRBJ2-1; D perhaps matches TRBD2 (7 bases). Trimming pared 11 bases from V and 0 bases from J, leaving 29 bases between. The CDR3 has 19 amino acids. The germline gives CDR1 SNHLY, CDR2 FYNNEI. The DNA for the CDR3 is TGTGCCTCCTGTGAAGGGGGGGCGGGGGTGGGGAGCTCCTACAATGAGCAGTTCTTC. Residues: CASCEGGAGVGSSYNEQFF.

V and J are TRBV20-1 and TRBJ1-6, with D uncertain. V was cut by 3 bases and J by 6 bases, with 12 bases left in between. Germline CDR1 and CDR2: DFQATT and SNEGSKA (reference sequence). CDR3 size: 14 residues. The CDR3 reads CSASTVGGNSPLHF. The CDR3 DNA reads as TGCAGTGCTAGTACTGTCGGCGGTAATTCACCCCTCCACTTT.

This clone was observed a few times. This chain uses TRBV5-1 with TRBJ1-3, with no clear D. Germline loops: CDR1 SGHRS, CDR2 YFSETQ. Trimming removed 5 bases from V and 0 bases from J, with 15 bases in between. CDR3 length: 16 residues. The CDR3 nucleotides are TGCGCCAGCAGACACAGCGACGGGAACTCTGGAAACACCATATATTTT. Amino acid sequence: CASRHSDGNSGNTIYF.

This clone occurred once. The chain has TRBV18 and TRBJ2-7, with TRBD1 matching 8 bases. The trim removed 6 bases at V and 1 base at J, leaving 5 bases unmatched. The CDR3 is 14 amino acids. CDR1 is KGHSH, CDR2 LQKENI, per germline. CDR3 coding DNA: TGTGCCAGCTCTCCCGGGACAGGTTCCTACGAGCAGTACTTC. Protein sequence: CASSPGTGSYEQYF.

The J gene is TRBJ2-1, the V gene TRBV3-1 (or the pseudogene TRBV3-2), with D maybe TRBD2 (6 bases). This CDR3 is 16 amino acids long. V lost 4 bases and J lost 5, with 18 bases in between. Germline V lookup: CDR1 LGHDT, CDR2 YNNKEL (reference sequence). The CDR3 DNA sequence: TGTGCCAGCAGCCGCCGCGAGGGGCGGGATGACAATGAGCAGTTCTTC. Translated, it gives CASSRREGRDDNEQFF.

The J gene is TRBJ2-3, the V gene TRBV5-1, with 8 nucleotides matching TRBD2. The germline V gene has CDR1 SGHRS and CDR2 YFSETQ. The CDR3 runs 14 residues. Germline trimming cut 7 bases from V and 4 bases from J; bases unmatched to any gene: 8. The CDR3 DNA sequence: TGCGCCAGCGGAAAAGGACTAGCATCAGATACGCAGTATTTT. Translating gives CASGKGLASDTQYF.